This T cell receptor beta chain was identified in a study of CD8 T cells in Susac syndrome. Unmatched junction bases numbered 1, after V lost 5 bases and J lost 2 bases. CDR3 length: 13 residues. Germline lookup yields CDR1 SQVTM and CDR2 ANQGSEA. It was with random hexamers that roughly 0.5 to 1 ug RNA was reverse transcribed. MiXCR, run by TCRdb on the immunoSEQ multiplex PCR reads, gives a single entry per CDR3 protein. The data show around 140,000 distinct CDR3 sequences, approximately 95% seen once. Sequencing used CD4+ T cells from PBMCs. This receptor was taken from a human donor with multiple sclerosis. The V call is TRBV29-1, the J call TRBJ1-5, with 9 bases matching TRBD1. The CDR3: CSVRQGGNQPQHF. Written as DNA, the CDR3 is TGCAGCGTTCGACAGGGGGGCAATCAGCCCCAGCATTTT.